This passage covers 32 T cell receptor beta chains from one sample sequenced in a study of cytomegalovirus exposure and HLA in healthy donors. Produced via immunoSEQ multiplex PCR; TCRdb's table is partial and in-frame only. The table records some 110,000 clones, 70% to 90% of them present only once. Material for sequencing was PBMCs. These TCRs come from a woman aged 18-29 years in good health and CMV-seropositive.

The sample holds a few counts of this clone. The chain carries TRBV4-2 and TRBJ2-7, with 9 bases lining up with TRBD2. The CDR3 sequence is 15 residues long. With V trimmed by 0 bases and J by 0 bases, 0 bases remained unmatched. The V gene's germline CDR1 is LGHNA and CDR2 YNFKEQ. CDR3 region: CASSQDSGSSYEQYF. The CDR3 bases are TGTGCCAGCAGCCAAGATAGCGGGAGCTCCTACGAGCAGTACTTC.

The chain couples TRBV10-3 to TRBJ2-1; 8 bases agree with TRBD2. Germline V lookup: CDR1 ENHRY, CDR2 SYGVKD. The CDR3 is made up of 15 amino acids. V shed 6 bases, J shed 2 bases, and the junction held 6 bases outside the gene matches. The CDR3, as DNA: TGTGCCATCAGCGCTACTAGCGGAACCTACAATGAGCAGTTCTTC. Encoded protein: CAISATSGTYNEQFF.

CDR3 loop: CKPLEETQYF. The DNA of the CDR3 is TGCAAGCCTTTAGAAGAGACCCAGTACTTC. V usage is TRBV20-1 and J usage is TRBJ2-5; D ambiguous. The V gene's germline CDR1 is DFQATT and CDR2 SNEGSKA (reference sequence). The CDR3 runs to 10 residues.

The chain recombines TRBV9 with TRBJ2-5, with 8 bases aligning to TRBD2. Germline CDR1 SGDLS, CDR2 YYNGEE. V gave up 1 base and J gave up 2 bases; unmatched junction bases: 4. There are 15 residues in the CDR3. This chain's CDR3 is CASSVSGGQQETQYF. In DNA, the CDR3 is TGTGCCAGCAGCGTAAGCGGGGGCCAACAAGAGACCCAGTACTTC. The complete variable domain, with remaining parts taken from reference TRBV9 and TRBJ2-5, reads DSGVTQTPKHLITATGQRVTLRCSPRSGDLSVYWYQQSLDQGLQFLIQYYNGEERAKGNILERFSAQQFPDLHSELNLSSLELGDSALYFCASSVSGGQQETQYFGPGTRLLVL.

The V call is TRBV10-3, the J call TRBJ2-1; 10 nucleotides match TRBD2. The CDR3 runs 15 residues. Germline CDR1 reads ENHRY; CDR2 reads SYGVKD. J gave up 5 bases and V 4 bases, and 5 bases lay outside the gene matches. The CDR3 nucleotides read TGTGCCATCAGTGTAGCGGGAGGAACTCACAATGAGCAGTTCTTC. It translates to CAISVAGGTHNEQFF.

This clone is medium-sized within its sample. V and J are TRBV4-1 and TRBJ1-3, with D maybe TRBD1 (5 bases). Germline V lookup: CDR1 MGHRA, CDR2 YSYEKL. CDR3 length: 19 amino acids. The V and J ends lost 0 bases and 1 base respectively, with 19 bases between them. The CDR3 is CASSQDRIAGLDSGNTIYF. The CDR3 region has the DNA TGCGCCAGCAGCCAAGACCGCATTGCAGGGTTAGATTCTGGAAACACCATATATTTT.

This sequence joins TRBV15 and TRBJ2-4; TRBD1 matches at 7 bases. Germline V gene sequence: CDR1 LNHNV, CDR2 YYDKDF (reference sequence). J lost 10 bases, V lost 5 bases, and 5 bases had no gene match. This CDR3 spans 12 amino acids. CDR3: CATSPRTGIQYF. The CDR3 nucleotides read TGTGCCACCAGCCCACGGACAGGAATTCAGTACTTC. The full variable domain, in which reference TRBV15 and TRBJ2-4 provide the parts outside the CDR3, is DAMVIQNPRYQVTQFGKPVTLSCSQTLNHNVMYWYQQKSSQAPKLLFHYYDKDFNNEADTPDNFQSRRPNTSFCFLDIRSPGLGDTAMYLCATSPRTGIQYFGAGTRLSVL.

This chain links TRBV6-5 with TRBJ1-2, with TRBD1 as a possible D gene (6 bases). The germline V gene has CDR1 MNHEY and CDR2 SVGAGI. V was shortened by 8 bases and J by 3 bases, with 13 bases between the two germline ends. This CDR3 comprises 13 residues. Here the CDR3 reads CASLGDTYYGYTF. The CDR3 nucleotides read TGTGCCAGCCTTGGGGACACCTACTATGGCTACACCTTC.

The chain links TRBV19 to TRBJ2-2; tentative D call: TRBD2 (5 bases). Per germline, CDR1 LNHDA and CDR2 SQIVND (reference sequence). V was shortened by 3 bases and J by 2 bases, with 16 bases between the two germline ends. The CDR3 consists of 17 residues. DNA for the CDR3: TGTGCCAGTAGTATCCTAACCGGCGGAGGAAACACCGGGGAGCTGTTTTTT. Protein product: CASSILTGGGNTGELFF.

The chain has TRBV5-1 and TRBJ1-5; 9 nucleotides agree with TRBD1. The CDR3 has 21 amino acids. CDR1 and CDR2 from the germline V gene are SGHRS and YFSETQ. The trim removed 2 bases at V and 0 bases at J, leaving 18 bases unmatched. The CDR3 reads CASSLATGTGKSKNSNQPQHF. CDR3 DNA sequence: TGCGCCAGCAGCTTAGCAACCGGGACAGGGAAGAGTAAAAATAGCAATCAGCCCCAGCATTTT.

V usage is TRBV6-1 and J usage is TRBJ2-7; unclear D gene. CDR3 length: 14 amino acids. Trimming took 3 bases from V and 5 from J, leaving 14 bases between them. Germline-derived CDR1 and CDR2 are MNHNS and SASEGT. In nucleotides, the CDR3 is TGTGCCAGCAGTGACGGGTCTCTCACTCACGAGCAGTACTTC. Its protein product is CASSDGSLTHEQYF.

V and J are TRBV29-1 and TRBJ2-3; 13 nucleotides match TRBD2. Germline V gene lookup returns CDR1 SQVTM and CDR2 ANQGSEA. V lost 3 bases, J lost 6 bases, and 3 bases stayed unmatched. The CDR3 loop spans 14 amino acids. CDR3 DNA: TGCAGCGTTGACGGACTAGCGGGAGTGGATACGCAGTATTTT. This gives the protein CSVDGLAGVDTQYF.

V gene TRBV29-1 combines with J gene TRBJ2-7, with D perhaps TRBD2 (6 bases). The CDR3 runs 14 residues. Germline loops: CDR1 SQVTM, CDR2 ANQGSEA. V was clipped by 5 bases and J by 3 bases, with 17 bases between them. CDR3 residues: CSVPNPEGGYEQYF. The CDR3 DNA reads as TGCAGCGTTCCCAATCCGGAGGGAGGCTACGAGCAGTACTTC.

The chain has TRBV5-1 and TRBJ2-5, with 8 bases fitting TRBD1. J gave up 2 bases and V 3 bases, and 0 bases lay outside the gene matches. The germline V gene encodes CDR1 SGHRS and CDR2 YFSETQ. The CDR3 has 13 amino acids. In DNA, the CDR3 is TGCGCCAGCAGCTGGGACAGGCAAGAGACCCAGTACTTC. The encoded protein is CASSWDRQETQYF. Variable domain in full (rest from reference TRBV5-1 and TRBJ2-5): KAGVTQTPRYLIKTRGQQVTLSCSPISGHRSVSWYQQTPGQGLQFLFEYFSETQRNKGNFPGRFSGRQFSNSRSEMNVSTLELGDSALYLCASSWDRQETQYFGPGTRLLVL.

V gene TRBV19 combines with J gene TRBJ1-2; the D is unclear. The V end was cut by 4 bases, the J end by 1 base, with 4 bases between. Germline-derived CDR1 and CDR2 are LNHDA and SQIVND (reference sequence). This CDR3 contains 12 residues. The CDR3 DNA reads as TGTGCCAGTAGTACTTTTAACTATGGCTACACCTTC. It is translated as CASSTFNYGYTF.

This chain joins TRBV4-1 and TRBJ2-3; D is ambiguous. Per the germline V gene, CDR1 is MGHRA and CDR2 is YSYEKL. The CDR3 consists of 13 residues. V gave up 4 bases and J gave up 4 bases, with 9 bases separating them. For the CDR3, the DNA is TGCGCCAGCAGCCCTTCCCTCCCAGATACGCAGTATTTT. This gives the protein CASSPSLPDTQYF.

V gene TRBV29-1 combines with J gene TRBJ2-5; possible D gene TRBD2, 5 bases. This CDR3 region has 13 residues. Germline values: CDR1 SQVTM, CDR2 ANQGSEA. Trimming cost V 5 bases and J 5 bases, with 15 bases left between them. The CDR3 sequence: CSVQWGVRETQYF. The CDR3 nucleotides read TGCAGCGTTCAATGGGGAGTCAGGGAGACCCAGTACTTC. Full variable domain (outside the CDR3, taken from reference TRBV29-1 and TRBJ2-5): SAVISQKPSRDICQRGTSLTIQCQVDSQVTMMFWYRQQPGQSLTLIATANQGSEATYESGFVIDKFPISRPNLTFSTLTVSNMSPEDSSIYLCSVQWGVRETQYFGPGTRLLVL.

This clone was counted only a few times. The CDR3 here is CASRLGPRSYQPQHF. The CDR3 nucleotides are TGTGCCAGCAGACTAGGACCGCGGTCCTATCAGCCCCAGCATTTT. The V call is TRBV7-9, the J call TRBJ1-5; D call uncertain. V dropped 6 bases and J dropped 5 bases, with 17 bases sitting between them. The CDR3 length is 15 residues. Germline CDR1 and CDR2: SEHNR and FQNEAQ (reference sequence).

This rearrangement joins TRBV19 to TRBJ2-3; weak D call: TRBD1 (5 bases). V was cut by 2 bases and J by 6 bases, with 12 bases left in between. Germline V gene sequence: CDR1 LNHDA, CDR2 SQIVND (reference sequence). This CDR3 comprises 14 residues. CDR3 amino acids: CASSILQGWDTQYF. CDR3 DNA sequence: TGTGCCAGTAGTATACTCCAGGGTTGGGATACGCAGTATTTT.

J is TRBJ2-7 and V is TRBV7-8; D is possibly TRBD2 (6 bases). The length of the CDR3 is 10 residues. The V and J ends lost 5 bases and 7 bases respectively, with 6 bases between them. Germline V gene data show CDR1 as SGHVS and CDR2 as FQNEAQ. CDR3 sequence: CASSGGEQYF. The CDR3 nucleotides read TGTGCCAGCAGCGGGGGGGAGCAGTACTTC.

The chain combines TRBV19 with TRBJ2-1, with a possible D match to TRBD1 (5 bases). V was cut by 5 bases and J by 9 bases, with 17 bases left in between. CDR1 and CDR2 from the germline V gene are LNHDA and SQIVND (reference sequence). The CDR3 covers 14 residues. CDR3 DNA: TGTGCCAGTAGTGAATGGGTTCAGGACACTGAGCAGTTCTTC. This codes for CASSEWVQDTEQFF.

This chain connects TRBV28 to TRBJ1-5, with 8 bases aligning to TRBD1. The CDR3 has 14 amino acids. Germline assignment: CDR1 MDHEN and CDR2 SYDVKM. V gave up 5 bases and J gave up 7 bases; unmatched junction bases: 7. CDR3 sequence: CASSEDRVLQPQHF. For the CDR3, the DNA is TGTGCCAGCAGTGAGGACAGGGTCTTGCAGCCCCAGCATTTT. Looking up the rest from reference TRBV28 and TRBJ1-5 gives the full variable domain: DVKVTQSSRYLVKRTGEKVFLECVQDMDHENMFWYRQDPGLGLRLIYFSYDVKMKEKGDIPEGYSVSREKKERFSLILESASTNQTSMYLCASSEDRVLQPQHFGDGTRLSIL.

J is TRBJ2-1 and V is TRBV7-9; D is uncertain. The germline CDR1 and CDR2 sequences are SEHNR and FQNEAQ (reference sequence). CDR3 length: 15 residues. V was clipped by 1 base and J by 1 base, with 8 bases between them. CDR3 in DNA: TGTGCCAGCAGCTTAGATCCCATTTCCTACAATGAGCAGTTCTTC. Its translation: CASSLDPISYNEQFF.

The chain has TRBV19 and TRBJ2-5, with D possibly being TRBD2 (5 bases). The ends were cut back, 6 bases at V and 1 base at J, with 12 bases in the middle. CDR3 length: 14 residues. Germline V gene lookup returns CDR1 LNHDA and CDR2 SQIVND (reference sequence). CDR3 DNA sequence: TGTGCCAGTAGCCACCGCGGGTTCCAAGAGACCCAGTACTTC. Residues: CASSHRGFQETQYF.

The sample holds one count of this clone. CDR3 amino acids: CASSQDLGQGKTEAFF. CDR3 bases: TGTGCCAGCAGCCAAGACCTCGGACAGGGCAAAACTGAAGCTTTCTTT. This chain joins TRBV6-6 and TRBJ1-1; TRBD1 aligns across 8 bases. Looked up from germline, CDR1 is MNHNY and CDR2 is SVGAGI (reference sequence). CDR3 length: 16 amino acids. Germline trimming cut 6 bases from V and 5 bases from J; bases unmatched to any gene: 14.

The chain carries TRBV29-1 and TRBJ1-1; 7 bases are shared with TRBD1. Trimming at V came to 6 bases and at J to 6 bases, leaving 7 bases not matched to a gene. The CDR3 length is 12 residues. Germline V gene sequence: CDR1 SQVTM, CDR2 ANQGSEA. The CDR3 protein is CSVQTGNAEAFF. DNA of the CDR3: TGCAGCGTGCAGACAGGGAATGCTGAAGCTTTCTTT.

Remarks on this clone: Just one base apart from a much larger clone, this may be a read error. J is TRBJ2-7 and V is TRBV6-6; a possible D gene is TRBD1 (6 bases). This CDR3 region has 14 residues. Deletions cut 2 bases from V and 0 bases from J, with 8 bases between. Germline CDR1 reads MNHNY; CDR2 reads SVGAGI (reference sequence). The CDR3 sequence is CASSYGQSSYEQYF. The CDR3 DNA is TGTGCCAGCAGTTACGGACAGAGCTCCTACGAGCAGTACTTC.

This sequence joins TRBV28 and TRBJ1-3; D is perhaps TRBD1 (6 bases). Trimming left V 4 bases short and J 4 bases short, with 20 bases between. CDR3 length: 17 residues. Per the germline V gene, CDR1 is MDHEN and CDR2 is SYDVKM. CDR3: CASSSRSTGLTGNTIYF. DNA of the CDR3: TGTGCCAGCAGTTCACGGTCGACAGGACTGACGGGAAACACCATATATTTT. Looking up the rest from reference TRBV28 and TRBJ1-3 gives the full variable domain: DVKVTQSSRYLVKRTGEKVFLECVQDMDHENMFWYRQDPGLGLRLIYFSYDVKMKEKGDIPEGYSVSREKKERFSLILESASTNQTSMYLCASSSRSTGLTGNTIYFGEGSWLTVV.

The chain combines TRBV5-1 with TRBJ1-1; 9 bases are shared with TRBD1. Looked up from germline, CDR1 is SGHRS and CDR2 is YFSETQ. The ends lost 5 bases at V and 3 bases at J; junction bases unmatched: 8. This CDR3 is built from 15 residues. CDR3 nucleotide sequence: TGCGCCAGCAGACTTACCGGGACAGGGTACACTGAAGCTTTCTTT. Translation gives CASRLTGTGYTEAFF.

The chain employs TRBV2 and TRBJ2-5, with TRBD1 matching over 7 bases. The trim removed 4 bases at V and 4 bases at J, leaving 12 bases unmatched. The CDR3 sequence is 16 residues long. Germline V lookup: CDR1 SNHLY, CDR2 FYNNEI. CDR3 sequence reads: CASSVYGTEKRETQYF. Written as DNA, the CDR3 is TGTGCCAGCAGTGTGTACGGGACAGAGAAAAGAGAGACCCAGTACTTC.

The chain links TRBV10-3 to TRBJ2-1; D is undetermined. The V and J ends lost 3 bases and 4 bases respectively, with 10 bases between them. CDR1 and CDR2 (germline): ENHRY, SYGVKD. The CDR3 runs 14 residues. The chain's CDR3 is CAISEAGLYNEQFF. The CDR3 DNA follows: TGTGCCATCAGTGAAGCAGGATTATACAATGAGCAGTTCTTC.

The V call is TRBV11-2, the J call TRBJ2-7; D unresolved. Trimming shortened V by 4 bases and J by 4 bases, and 11 bases separated the two germline ends. The CDR3 length is 13 residues. Germline V gene data show CDR1 as SGHAT and CDR2 as FQNNGV. CDR3 bases: TGTGCCAGCAGCTCTGCGGAAGTTTACGAGCAGTACTTC. Amino acids: CASSSAEVYEQYF.